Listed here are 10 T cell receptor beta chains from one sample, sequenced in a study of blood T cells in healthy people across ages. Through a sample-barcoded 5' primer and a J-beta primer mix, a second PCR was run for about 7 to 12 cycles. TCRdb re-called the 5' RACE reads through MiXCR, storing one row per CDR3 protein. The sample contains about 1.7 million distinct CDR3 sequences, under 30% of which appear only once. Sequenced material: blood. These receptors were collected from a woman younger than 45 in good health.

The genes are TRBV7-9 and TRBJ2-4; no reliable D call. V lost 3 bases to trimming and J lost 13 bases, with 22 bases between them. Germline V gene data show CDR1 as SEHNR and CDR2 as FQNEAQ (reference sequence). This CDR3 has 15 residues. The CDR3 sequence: CASSFVELVYNEQYF. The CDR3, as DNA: TGTGCCAGCAGCTTTGTGGAGCTAGTCTACAATGAGCAGTACTTC. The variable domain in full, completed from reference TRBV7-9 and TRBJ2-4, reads DTGVSQNPRHKITKRGQNVTFRCDPISEHNRLYWYRQTLGQGPEFLTYFQNEAQLEKSRLLSDRFSAERPKGSFSTLEIQRTEQGDSAMYLCASSFVELVYNEQYFGAGTRLSVL.

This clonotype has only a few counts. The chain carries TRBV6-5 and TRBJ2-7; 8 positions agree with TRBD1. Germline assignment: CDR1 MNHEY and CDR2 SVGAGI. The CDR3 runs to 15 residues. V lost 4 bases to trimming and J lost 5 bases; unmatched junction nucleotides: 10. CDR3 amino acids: CASSSMDRVLDEQYF. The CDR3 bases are TGTGCCAGCAGTTCGATGGACAGGGTTTTGGACGAGCAGTACTTC.

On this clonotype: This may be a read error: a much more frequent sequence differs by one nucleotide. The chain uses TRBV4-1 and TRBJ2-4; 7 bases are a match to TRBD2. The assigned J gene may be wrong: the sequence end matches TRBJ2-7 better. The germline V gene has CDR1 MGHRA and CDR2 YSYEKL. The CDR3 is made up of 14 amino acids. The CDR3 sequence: CASSQGAGTHEQYF. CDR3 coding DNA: TGCGCCAGCAGCCAAGGAGCGGGGACCCACGAGCAGTACTTC.

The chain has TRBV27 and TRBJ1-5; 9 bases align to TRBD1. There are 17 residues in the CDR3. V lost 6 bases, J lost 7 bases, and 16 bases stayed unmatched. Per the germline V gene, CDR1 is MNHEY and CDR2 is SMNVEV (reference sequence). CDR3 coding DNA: TGTGCCAGCAGCAAAAGTACAGGGGGCAGGGGATACCAGCCCCAGCATTTT. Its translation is CASSKSTGGRGYQPQHF.

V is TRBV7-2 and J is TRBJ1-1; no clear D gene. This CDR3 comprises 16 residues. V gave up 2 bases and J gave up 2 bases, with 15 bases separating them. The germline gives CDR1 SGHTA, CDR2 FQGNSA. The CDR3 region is CASSLQPMGRNTEAFF. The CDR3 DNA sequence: TGTGCCAGCAGCTTACAACCCATGGGCAGAAACACTGAAGCTTTCTTT.

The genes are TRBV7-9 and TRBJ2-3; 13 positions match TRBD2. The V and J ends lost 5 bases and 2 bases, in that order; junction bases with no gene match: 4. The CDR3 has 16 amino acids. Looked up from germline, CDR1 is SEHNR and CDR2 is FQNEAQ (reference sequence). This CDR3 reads CASSRGLAGPTDTQYF. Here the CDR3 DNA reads TGTGCCAGCAGCCGGGGACTAGCGGGGCCCACAGATACGCAGTATTTT.

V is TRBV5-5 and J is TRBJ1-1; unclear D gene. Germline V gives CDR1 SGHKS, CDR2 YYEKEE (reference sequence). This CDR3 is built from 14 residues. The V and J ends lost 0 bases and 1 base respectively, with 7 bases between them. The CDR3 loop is CASSLVAENTEAFF. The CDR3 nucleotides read TGTGCCAGCAGCTTGGTGGCCGAGAACACTGAAGCTTTCTTT.

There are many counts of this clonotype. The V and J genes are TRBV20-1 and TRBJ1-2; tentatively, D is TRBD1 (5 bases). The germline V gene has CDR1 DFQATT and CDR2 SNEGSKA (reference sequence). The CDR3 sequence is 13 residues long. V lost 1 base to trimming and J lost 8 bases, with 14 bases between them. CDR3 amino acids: CSARGGRAGGYTF. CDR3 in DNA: TGCAGTGCTAGAGGAGGCAGGGCAGGCGGCTACACCTTC.

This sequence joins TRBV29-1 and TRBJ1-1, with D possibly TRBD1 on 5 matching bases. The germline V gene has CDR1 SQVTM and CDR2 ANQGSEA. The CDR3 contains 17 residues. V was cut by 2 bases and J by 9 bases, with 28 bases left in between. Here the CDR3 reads CSVEKPSINVRGGKAFF. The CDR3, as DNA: TGCAGCGTTGAAAAGCCTAGTATAAACGTGAGGGGAGGCAAAGCTTTCTTT.

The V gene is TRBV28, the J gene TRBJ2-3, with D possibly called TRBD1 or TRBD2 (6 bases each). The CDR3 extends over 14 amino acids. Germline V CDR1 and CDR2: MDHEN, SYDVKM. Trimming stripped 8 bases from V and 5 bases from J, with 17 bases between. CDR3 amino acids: CASSTSGAGDTQYF. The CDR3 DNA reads TGTGCCAGCTCTACATCGGGGGCAGGAGATACGCAGTATTTT.